One and the same sample provided the 5 T cell receptor beta chains below, sequenced in a study of T cells in Graves' hyperthyroidism and ophthalmopathy (dated by TCRdb to between 2018 and 2021). Libraries were made using multiplex PCR. Sequencing used an Illumina HiSeq 2000. Amplification of TCR beta CDR3 regions was carried out from RNA transcripts. The first round of RT-PCR for the TCR CDR3 was performed with the HTBI primer set and the Qiagen OneStep RT-PCR kit. The public reads were reanalyzed by TCRdb: fastp trimming at Q25, MiXCR alignment, in-frame beta chains only. Here each entry gathers all rows of one CDR3 protein and keeps the most common genes and DNA. The sample table lists over 500,000 distinct CDR3 sequences, 35% to 50% of them with a count of one. Of the sample, about 45% falls within the top ten clones. Sequencing was done on a sample of peripheral blood or thyroid tissue (not recorded which). The receptors originated from an adult woman with Graves' disease, either hyperthyroidism or ophthalmopathy (not recorded which).

This clonotype occurred many times. The genes are TRBV12-3 or TRBV12-4 and TRBJ1-1; possibly TRBD1 for D (6 bases). The CDR3 contains 14 residues. The ends were cut back, 5 bases at V and 1 base at J, with 11 bases in the middle. The CDR3 region is CASSHTGRNTEAFF. The CDR3 nucleotides are TGTGCCAGCAGTCATACAGGGCGGAACACTGAAGCTTTCTTT.

The chain recombines TRBV7-9 with TRBJ1-5, with a weak D call TRBD1 (6 bases). The CDR3 contains 16 residues. V shed 6 bases and J shed 3 bases, with 18 bases lying between them. Germline V lookup: CDR1 SEHNR, CDR2 FQNEAQ (reference sequence). CDR3 DNA: TGTGCCAGCAGTGAAGAGGGCAGGGGAACCAATCAGCCCCAGCATTTT. It encodes CASSEEGRGTNQPQHF.

This chain links TRBV6-6 with TRBJ2-7; 10 nucleotides line up with TRBD2. This CDR3 is 14 amino acids long. The J segment lost 4 bases and the V segment lost 8 bases, leaving 8 bases of the junction unmatched. Germline CDR1 is MNHNY and CDR2 is SVGAGI (reference sequence). CDR3 region: CASGASGSSYEQYF. The CDR3 DNA reads TGTGCCAGCGGGGCTAGCGGGAGTTCTTACGAGCAGTACTTC.

CDR3 DNA sequence: TGCAGCGTTGAGACCGCGACAACGAACACCGGGGAGCTGTTTTTT. Protein product: CSVETATTNTGELFF. The rearrangement uses TRBV29-1 and TRBJ2-2; D ambiguous. Deletions cut 3 bases from V and 0 bases from J, with 11 bases between. Germline V gives CDR1 SQVTM, CDR2 ANQGSEA. The CDR3 is 15 amino acids.

V is TRBV7-9 and J is TRBJ2-5; 10 bases line up with TRBD1. Germline loops: CDR1 SEHNR, CDR2 FQNEAQ (reference sequence). The V and J ends lost 8 bases and 2 bases, in that order; junction bases with no gene match: 11. This CDR3 comprises 16 residues. The CDR3 loop is CASAPPGTGEQETQYF. The CDR3 DNA reads TGTGCCAGCGCCCCACCCGGGACAGGGGAACAAGAGACCCAGTACTTC.